This TCR beta chain was sequenced in a study of T cell responses to AZD1222 COVID-19 vaccine. The method was immunoSEQ multiplex PCR; TCRdb's version includes in-frame clones alone and lacks a portion of them. The sample has 150,000 or so clones, 80% to 90% seen once. From germline, CDR1 is MRHNA and CDR2 SNTAGT. The V segment lost 6 bases and the J segment 6 bases; nucleotides outside the gene matches: 7. The CDR3 spans 15 residues. With respect to this clone: As yet, its antigen is unknown.

Regarding the study as a whole: Only a handful of AZD1222 recipients, roughly six in all, had baseline seropositivity. The repertoires were collected only after the peak T cell response. Epitopes outside B.1.351 and B.1.1.7 mutated regions reportedly drew nearly half of spike TCRs.

The chain joins TRBV6-4 to TRBJ2-2; 10 bases agree with TRBD2. The source was peripheral blood, collected on day 0 of AZD1222 vaccination. The TCR comes from an adult in good health. The CDR3 protein is CASSPLAGEAGELFF. The CDR3 coding sequence is TGTGCCAGCAGCCCCCTAGCGGGAGAGGCCGGGGAGCTGTTTTTT.